This T cell receptor (beta chain) was captured in a study of blood T cell repertoires in COVID-19. About the study: From T cells, B-cell-depleted T cells, or PBMCs came the material, which was cDNA or gDNA.

Ages ranged from 18 to 89 years, with residence in fewer than 25 US areas. Per the original data handling: How many nucleated cells were present was estimated from reference gene primer amplification. Libraries were prepared by immunoSEQ multiplex PCR; TCRdb keeps only in-frame clonotypes and omits some of them. The D gene and trimming were derived from the DNA, and the V and J assignments and clone size from that table. The sample records 150,000 or so clones, 75% to 85% being singletons. The CDR3 sequence is 11 residues long. The germline gives CDR1 SQVTM, CDR2 ANQGSEA. The V and J ends lost 4 bases and 8 bases respectively, with 9 bases between them.

This TCR was sampled from a man between 35 and 55 years old who had recovered from COVID-19. The chain has TRBV29-1 and TRBJ2-4; D perhaps matches TRBD2 (5 bases). Sequenced input: PBMCs or T cells enriched from blood (not recorded which). CDR3 bases: TGCAGCGTTGTCTACGGGGACATTCAGTACTTC. It is translated as CSVVYGDIQYF. The full variable domain, in which reference TRBV29-1 and TRBJ2-4 provide the parts outside the CDR3, is SAVISQKPSRDICQRGTSLTIQCQVDSQVTMMFWYRQQPGQSLTLIATANQGSEATYESGFVIDKFPISRPNLTFSTLTVSNMSPEDSSIYLCSVVYGDIQYFGAGTRLSVL.